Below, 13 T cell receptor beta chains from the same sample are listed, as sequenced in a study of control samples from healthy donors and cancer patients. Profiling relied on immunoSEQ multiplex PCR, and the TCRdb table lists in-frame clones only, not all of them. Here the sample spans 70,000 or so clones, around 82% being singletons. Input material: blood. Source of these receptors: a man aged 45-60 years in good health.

CDR3 sequence reads: CASSQGGNGYTF. For the CDR3, the DNA is TGTGCCAGCAGCCAAGGGGGGAATGGCTACACCTTC. The rearrangement uses TRBV11-2 and TRBJ1-2; D perhaps matches TRBD1 (6 bases). V was clipped by 5 bases and J by 6 bases, with 10 bases between them. The CDR3 is 12 amino acids. CDR1 SGHAT and CDR2 FQNNGV come from the germline V gene.

Here the CDR3 DNA reads TGTGCTAGCCAGGGGGCTGGTGACACCATATATTTT. Translating it yields CASQGAGDTIYF. J is TRBJ1-3 and V is TRBV12-5; the match to TRBD1 covers 8 bases. The CDR3 has 12 amino acids. V shed 9 bases and J 8 bases; nucleotides not matched to a gene: 6. Germline lookup yields CDR1 LGHNT and CDR2 FRNRAP.

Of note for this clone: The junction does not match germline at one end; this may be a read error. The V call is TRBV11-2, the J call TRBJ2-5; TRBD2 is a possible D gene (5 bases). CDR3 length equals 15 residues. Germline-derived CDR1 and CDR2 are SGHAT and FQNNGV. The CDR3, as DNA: TGTGCTAGCAGGTCTGGACTCAGCGAAGTGAAGACCCAGTACTTC. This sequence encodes CASRSGLSEVKTQYF.

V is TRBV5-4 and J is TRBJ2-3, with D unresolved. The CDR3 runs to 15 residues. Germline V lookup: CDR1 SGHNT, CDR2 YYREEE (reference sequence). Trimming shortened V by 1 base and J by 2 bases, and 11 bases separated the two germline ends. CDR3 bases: TGTGCCAGCAGCTTGTCGGCAGGCTTCACAGATACGCAGTATTTT. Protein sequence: CASSLSAGFTDTQYF.

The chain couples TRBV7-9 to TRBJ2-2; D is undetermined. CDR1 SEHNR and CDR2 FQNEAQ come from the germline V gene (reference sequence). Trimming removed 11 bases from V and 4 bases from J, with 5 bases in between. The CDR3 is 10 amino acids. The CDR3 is CALATGELFF. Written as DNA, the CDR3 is TGTGCCCTGGCCACCGGGGAGCTGTTTTTT.

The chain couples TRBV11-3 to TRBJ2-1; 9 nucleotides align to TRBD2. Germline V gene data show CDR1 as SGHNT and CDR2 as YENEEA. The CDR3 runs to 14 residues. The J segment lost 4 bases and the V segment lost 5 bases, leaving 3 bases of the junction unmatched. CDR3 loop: CASSSGRNYNEQFF. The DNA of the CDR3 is TGTGCCAGCAGCAGCGGGAGGAATTACAATGAGCAGTTCTTC.

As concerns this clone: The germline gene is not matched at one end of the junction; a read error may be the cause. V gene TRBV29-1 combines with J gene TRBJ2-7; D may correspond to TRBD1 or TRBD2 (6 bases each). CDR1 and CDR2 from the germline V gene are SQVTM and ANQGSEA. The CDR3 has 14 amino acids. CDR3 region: CSGEQGEGGGEQYF. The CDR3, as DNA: TGCAGCGGTGAACAGGGCGAAGGAGGGGGCGAGCAGTACTTC.

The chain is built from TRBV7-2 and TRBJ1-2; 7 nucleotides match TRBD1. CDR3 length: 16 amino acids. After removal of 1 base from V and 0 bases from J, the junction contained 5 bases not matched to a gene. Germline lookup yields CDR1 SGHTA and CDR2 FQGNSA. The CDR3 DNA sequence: TGTGCCAGCAGCTTAGGGACAGGAGCGACTAACTATGGCTACACCTTC. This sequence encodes CASSLGTGATNYGYTF.

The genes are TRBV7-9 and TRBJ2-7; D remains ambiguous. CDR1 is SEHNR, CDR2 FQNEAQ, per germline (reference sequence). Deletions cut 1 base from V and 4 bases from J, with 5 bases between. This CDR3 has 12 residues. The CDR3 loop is CASSLGEYEQYF. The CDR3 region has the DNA TGTGCCAGCAGCTTAGGAGAATACGAGCAGTACTTC.

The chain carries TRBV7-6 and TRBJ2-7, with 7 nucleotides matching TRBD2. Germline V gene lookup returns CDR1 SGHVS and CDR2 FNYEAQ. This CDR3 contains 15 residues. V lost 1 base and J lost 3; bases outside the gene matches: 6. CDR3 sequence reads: CASSLVPSGIYEQYF. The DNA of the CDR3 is TGTGCCAGCAGCTTAGTCCCTAGCGGCATCTACGAGCAGTACTTC. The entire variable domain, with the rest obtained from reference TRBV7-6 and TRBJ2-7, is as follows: GAGVSQSPRYKVTKRGQDVALRCDPISGHVSLYWYRQALGQGPEFLTYFNYEAQQDKSGLPNDRFSAERPEGSISTLTIQRTEQRDSAMYRCASSLVPSGIYEQYFGPGTRLTVT.

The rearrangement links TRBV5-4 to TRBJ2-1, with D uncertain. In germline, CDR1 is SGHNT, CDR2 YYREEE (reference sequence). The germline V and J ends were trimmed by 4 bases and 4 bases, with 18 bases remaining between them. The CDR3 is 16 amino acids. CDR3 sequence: CASSVLSSGWYNEQFF. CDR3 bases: TGTGCCAGCAGCGTACTCAGCTCGGGTTGGTACAATGAGCAGTTCTTC.

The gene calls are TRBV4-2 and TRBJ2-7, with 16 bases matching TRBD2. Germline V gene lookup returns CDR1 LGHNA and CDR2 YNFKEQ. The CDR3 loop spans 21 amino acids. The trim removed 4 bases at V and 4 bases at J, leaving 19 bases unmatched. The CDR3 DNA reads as TGTGCCAGCAGCCCGACGATGACCGGGACTAGCGGGAGGGCCGTAGTGTACGAGCAGTACTTC. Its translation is CASSPTMTGTSGRAVVYEQYF.

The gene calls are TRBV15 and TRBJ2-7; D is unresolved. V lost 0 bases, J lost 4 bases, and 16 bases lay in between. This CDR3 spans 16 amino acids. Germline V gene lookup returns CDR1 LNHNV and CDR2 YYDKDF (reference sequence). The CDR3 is CATSREYAGDVYEQYF. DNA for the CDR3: TGTGCCACCAGCAGAGAGTACGCCGGAGATGTGTACGAGCAGTACTTC.